These T cell receptor beta chains were read from a single sample in a study of monozygotic twins with inflammatory bowel disease. TCRdb re-called the 5' RACE reads, yielding one record per CDR3 amino acid sequence without DNA. Listed are 440,000 or so distinct CDR3 sequences; 2% to 2.5% falls within the top ten. The sample was blood. Receptors originate from a human donor with ulcerative colitis or Crohn's disease, or a healthy co-twin of an affected twin (not recorded which). Both conserved end residues are part of each CDR3. Each record gives: V gene, J gene, CDR3 protein.

v_call: TRBV20-1
j_call: TRBJ1-1
cdr3_aa: CSAGDGSLNTEAFF

v_call: TRBV20-1
j_call: TRBJ2-7
cdr3_aa: CSAPGQSYKQYF

v_call: TRBV7-6
j_call: TRBJ2-7
cdr3_aa: CASSVTRGHEQYF

v_call: TRBV2
j_call: TRBJ2-5
cdr3_aa: CASEIDRQETQYF

v_call: TRBV30
j_call: TRBJ2-1
cdr3_aa: CAWSVLGVEQFF

v_call: TRBV29-1
j_call: TRBJ2-1
cdr3_aa: CSARENWDNEQFF

v_call: TRBV18
j_call: TRBJ2-7
cdr3_aa: CASSPPGLRGEQYF

v_call: TRBV27
j_call: TRBJ2-7
cdr3_aa: CTSSLPGQGDEQYF

v_call: TRBV4-1
j_call: TRBJ1-1
cdr3_aa: CASSQVRDRDLEAFF

v_call: TRBV7-2
j_call: TRBJ2-3
cdr3_aa: CASSLGGRVGDTQYF

v_call: TRBV5-1
j_call: TRBJ2-7
cdr3_aa: CASSWAVGLGEQYF

v_call: TRBV7-6
j_call: TRBJ2-2
cdr3_aa: CASSLAIISGGNTGELFF

v_call: TRBV7-8
j_call: TRBJ2-7
cdr3_aa: CASSQVVGVGEPYF

v_call: TRBV10-3
j_call: TRBJ1-1
cdr3_aa: CAISEWQENTEAFF

v_call: TRBV7-2
j_call: TRBJ2-7
cdr3_aa: CASSLRTGGHYEQYF

v_call: TRBV5-5
j_call: TRBJ2-1
cdr3_aa: CASSLTPLAWGTNNEQFF

v_call: TRBV5-1
j_call: TRBJ2-7
cdr3_aa: CASSNRQGMIEQYF

v_call: TRBV13
j_call: TRBJ2-1
cdr3_aa: CASSLALTKVSQFF

v_call: TRBV5-1
j_call: TRBJ2-2
cdr3_aa: CASSQTTGSSTGELFF

v_call: TRBV19
j_call: TRBJ1-1
cdr3_aa: CASSIPGETEAFF

v_call: TRBV6-1
j_call: TRBJ2-7
cdr3_aa: CASRTTGTSLYEQYF

v_call: TRBV5-5
j_call: TRBJ1-4
cdr3_aa: CASSLAAATTNEKLFF

v_call: TRBV6-5
j_call: TRBJ2-2
cdr3_aa: CASSQFGPRELFF

v_call: TRBV5-1
j_call: TRBJ2-1
cdr3_aa: CASSLRLAEYIQFF

v_call: TRBV4-1
j_call: TRBJ1-4
cdr3_aa: CASSGGFRSGVEKLFF

v_call: TRBV11-1
j_call: TRBJ2-2
cdr3_aa: CASKNRRERETNTGELFF

v_call: TRBV4-2
j_call: TRBJ2-2
cdr3_aa: CASSQEVHAGELFF

v_call: TRBV11-2
j_call: TRBJ2-2
cdr3_aa: CASSLDQRGYGELFF

v_call: TRBV4-3
j_call: TRBJ2-4
cdr3_aa: CASSKGRSAGNIQYF

v_call: TRBV7-9
j_call: TRBJ1-4
cdr3_aa: CASSRLQGPNEKLFF

v_call: TRBV7-2
j_call: TRBJ2-1
cdr3_aa: CASSLVASTSYNEQFF

v_call: TRBV30
j_call: TRBJ2-5
cdr3_aa: CAWRGFYQETQYF

v_call: TRBV27
j_call: TRBJ1-1
cdr3_aa: CASSLRAPTGVVDTEAFF

v_call: TRBV20-1
j_call: TRBJ2-7
cdr3_aa: CSARDQTSRYEQYF

v_call: TRBV20-1
j_call: TRBJ2-1
cdr3_aa: CSASSGTPSNEQFF

v_call: TRBV20-1
j_call: TRBJ1-1
cdr3_aa: CSAKRDRVVTEAFF

v_call: TRBV7-3
j_call: TRBJ2-2
cdr3_aa: CASSLTYPTGELFF

v_call: TRBV20-1
j_call: TRBJ1-5
cdr3_aa: CSAKGGDQPQHF

v_call: TRBV2
j_call: TRBJ2-1
cdr3_aa: CATPSLRSNEQFF

v_call: TRBV12-3/TRBV12-4
j_call: TRBJ1-4
cdr3_aa: CASSPVGYEKLFF

v_call: TRBV15
j_call: TRBJ2-3
cdr3_aa: CATSRPMRQTLTDTQYF

v_call: TRBV7-2
j_call: TRBJ1-1
cdr3_aa: CASSSAGTANTEAFF

v_call: TRBV3-1
j_call: TRBJ1-2
cdr3_aa: CASSPQQGQHYGYTF

v_call: TRBV28
j_call: TRBJ2-1
cdr3_aa: CASSPLTPNHPGDGEQFF

v_call: TRBV7-9
j_call: TRBJ2-7
cdr3_aa: CASSLSSSGAYEQYF

v_call: TRBV20-1
j_call: TRBJ2-3
cdr3_aa: CSARTPNVREAKDTQYF

v_call: TRBV7-9
j_call: TRBJ2-1
cdr3_aa: CASSFKSSYNEQFF

v_call: TRBV7-9
j_call: TRBJ2-7
cdr3_aa: CASSLTSGRPGYEQYF

v_call: TRBV5-1
j_call: TRBJ1-3
cdr3_aa: CASSFGVAGNTIYF

v_call: TRBV7-7
j_call: TRBJ2-7
cdr3_aa: CASSLRAGDVYEQYF

v_call: TRBV3-1
j_call: TRBJ2-7
cdr3_aa: CASSQSGPGLYEQYF

v_call: TRBV5-1
j_call: TRBJ2-2
cdr3_aa: CASSLAGQGLSGELFF

v_call: TRBV4-3
j_call: TRBJ1-1
cdr3_aa: CASSQLTNTEAFF

v_call: TRBV6-1
j_call: TRBJ1-4
cdr3_aa: CASLHPGATNEKLFF

v_call: TRBV7-9
j_call: TRBJ2-5
cdr3_aa: CASSLPGIQETQYF